Presented here are 19 T cell receptor beta chains from one specimen sequenced in a study of blood T cells in healthy people across ages. Sample-barcoded 5' priming and a J-beta primer mix drove a second PCR of roughly 6 to 12 cycles. Each CDR3 protein is one row after TCRdb ran MiXCR on the 5' RACE reads. Altogether fewer than 2 million distinct CDR3 sequences are present, around 40% being singletons, with the ten largest covering around 23%. Sample: blood. The receptors shown here come from a human donor in good health.

This clonotype has more than one count but fewer than ten. V usage is TRBV11-2 and J usage is TRBJ2-5; D is unclear. Trimming pared 5 bases from V and 5 bases from J, leaving 18 bases between. Germline CDR1 and CDR2: SGHAT and FQNNGV. The CDR3 loop spans 15 amino acids. The chain's CDR3 is CASSIQSQPRETQYF. Written as DNA, the CDR3 is TGTGCCAGCAGCATCCAATCGCAGCCCCGGGAGACCCAGTACTTC.

The V and J genes are TRBV5-1 and TRBJ1-1, with 11 bases matching TRBD1. CDR3 length: 16 residues. Per germline, CDR1 SGHRS and CDR2 YFSETQ. V lost 2 bases to trimming and J lost 4 bases; unmatched junction nucleotides: 7. CDR3 nucleotides: TGCGCCAGCAGCTTCGGACAGGGGGCCAGGAGCACTGAAGCTTTCTTT. It translates to CASSFGQGARSTEAFF.

This clonotype occurred a few times. The J gene is TRBJ2-3, the V gene TRBV4-3; D ambiguous. This CDR3 contains 17 residues. Looked up from germline, CDR1 is LGHNA and CDR2 is YSLEER. V was clipped by 0 bases and J by 2 bases, with 15 bases between them. The CDR3 spells CASSQDLGRLLTDTQYF. In DNA form, the CDR3 reads TGCGCCAGCAGCCAAGATTTGGGAAGACTTCTCACAGATACGCAGTATTTT.

This clonotype was detected only a few times. The chain combines TRBV18 with TRBJ1-2, with TRBD1 as a possible D gene (5 bases). Germline V lookup: CDR1 KGHSH, CDR2 LQKENI. The CDR3 has 14 amino acids. V was trimmed by 6 bases and J by 6 bases, leaving 17 bases between them. The CDR3 here is CASSSSGLIHGYTF. As DNA, the CDR3 is TGTGCCAGCTCCAGTTCAGGGTTAATTCATGGCTACACCTTC.

With regard to this clonotype: The junction and the germline gene differ at one end; a read error may be behind it. V gene TRBV6-6 combines with J gene TRBJ1-5; the D gene is possibly TRBD1 (6 bases). Germline-derived CDR1 and CDR2 are MNHNY and SVGAGI (reference sequence). The CDR3 sequence is 14 residues long. CDR3: CASEKTGRNQSQHF. The DNA for the CDR3 is TGTGCCAGCGAAAAGACAGGCCGGAATCAGTCCCAGCATTTT.

This clonotype was counted many times. The chain uses TRBV28 and TRBJ1-2; D is unclear. This CDR3 has 12 amino acids. Germline values: CDR1 MDHEN, CDR2 SYDVKM. V was shortened by 3 bases and J by 6 bases, with 8 bases between the two germline ends. Written as DNA, the CDR3 is TGTGCCAGCAGTTTCCACAGTGATGGCTACACCTTC. It specifies CASSFHSDGYTF.

This clonotype was detected only a few times. The chain couples TRBV20-1 to TRBJ2-7; TRBD2 is a possible D gene (5 bases). Germline assignment: CDR1 DFQATT and CDR2 SNEGSKA (reference sequence). This CDR3 has 15 amino acids. The germline V and J ends were trimmed by 4 bases and 1 base, with 17 bases remaining between them. CDR3 sequence (DNA): TGCAGTGCTACTATCCTAGCTAGGCCTTCCTACGAGCAGTACTTC. Its translation is CSATILARPSYEQYF.

J is TRBJ1-5 and V is TRBV7-2, with a tentative D call TRBD1 (5 bases). Germline lookup yields CDR1 SGHTA and CDR2 FQGNSA. V lost 0 bases, J lost 8 bases, and 14 bases lay in between. CDR3 size: 15 residues. Here the CDR3 reads CASSLASGVGEPQHF. The CDR3 DNA reads TGTGCCAGCAGCTTAGCATCGGGGGTCGGCGAGCCCCAGCATTTT.

CDR3 bases: TGCAGTGCTAGGATCAATTACTATGGCTACACCTTC. This encodes CSARINYYGYTF. The chain couples TRBV20-1 to TRBJ1-2; D uncertain. There are 12 residues in the CDR3. Trimming shortened V by 3 bases and J by 3 bases, and 8 bases separated the two germline ends. Germline V gene sequence: CDR1 DFQATT, CDR2 SNEGSKA (reference sequence).

The chain links TRBV5-6 to TRBJ1-6; 8 bases agree with TRBD1. Trimming removed 2 bases from V and 9 bases from J; junction bases left unmatched: 10. CDR1 is SGHDT, CDR2 YYEEEE, per germline. The CDR3 covers 16 residues. The CDR3 here is CASSFVLGQGGSPLHF. For the CDR3, the DNA is TGTGCCAGCAGCTTTGTTTTAGGACAGGGTGGTTCACCCCTCCACTTT. The full variable domain, its missing parts supplied by reference TRBV5-6 and TRBJ1-6, is DAGVTQSPTHLIKTRGQQVTLRCSPKSGHDTVSWYQQALGQGPQFIFQYYEEEERQRGNFPDRFSGHQFPNYSSELNVNALLLGDSALYLCASSFVLGQGGSPLHFGNGTRLTVT.

A few counts support this clonotype. This chain links TRBV11-2 with TRBJ2-5; no reliable D call. The CDR3 is made up of 16 amino acids. The germline V and J ends were trimmed by 0 bases and 1 base, with 12 bases remaining between them. CDR1 is SGHAT, CDR2 FQNNGV, per germline. CDR3 DNA: TGTGCCAGCAGCTTAGATTACACTTTTGTCCAAGAGACCCAGTACTTC. It yields the protein CASSLDYTFVQETQYF.

With respect to this clonotype: Germline is not matched at one junction end, which may reflect a read error. The J gene is TRBJ1-5, the V gene TRBV7-8, with TRBD1 as a possible D gene (5 bases). The CDR3 runs 16 residues. Per the germline V gene, CDR1 is SGHVS and CDR2 is FQNEAQ. Here the CDR3 DNA reads TGTGCCGGCAGCTCCTGCAGGGTGGGGAGCAATCAGCCCCAGCATTTT. Translating gives CAGSSCRVGSNQPQHF.

The chain links TRBV6-6 to TRBJ1-5; D may be TRBD1 (6 bases). V lost 8 bases and J 3 bases, leaving 17 bases between the germline ends. The CDR3 has 15 residues. Germline CDR1 is MNHNY and CDR2 is SVGAGI (reference sequence). The CDR3 region is CASLLSRDTNQPQHF. Written as DNA, the CDR3 is TGTGCCAGCCTTTTGAGTCGGGACACCAATCAGCCCCAGCATTTT.

This clonotype has just a few counts. The chain combines TRBV7-9 with TRBJ2-5, with D tentatively TRBD1 (6 bases). The V end was cut by 6 bases, the J end by 4 bases, with 9 bases between. CDR1 is SEHNR, CDR2 FQNEAQ, per germline (reference sequence). The CDR3 is 12 residues long. The CDR3: CASRDRRETQYF. Here the CDR3 DNA reads TGTGCCAGCAGGGACAGAAGAGAGACCCAGTACTTC.

This chain uses TRBV6-5 with TRBJ1-6; TRBD1 might be the D (5 bases). Trimming took 5 bases from V and 9 from J, leaving 20 bases between them. The V gene's germline CDR1 is MNHEY and CDR2 SVGAGI. The length of the CDR3 is 16 residues. The CDR3 reads CASSLGTPRTASPLHF. DNA of the CDR3: TGTGCCAGCAGTCTAGGGACGCCCAGGACTGCTTCACCCCTCCACTTT.

This chain connects TRBV6-5 to TRBJ2-3; 8 positions agree with TRBD1. From germline, CDR1 is MNHEY and CDR2 SVGAGI. CDR3 size: 14 residues. V was pared by 7 bases and J by 4 bases, with 7 bases of the junction left unmatched. The CDR3 DNA follows: TGTGCCAGCAATGACAGGGGAGTCGCAGATACGCAGTATTTT. Translating it yields CASNDRGVADTQYF.

The CDR3 bases are TGTGCCACCAGCAGAGAGTTAGCGGGGGCCTACGAGCAGTACTTC. Amino acid sequence: CATSRELAGAYEQYF. The chain links TRBV15 to TRBJ2-7; 9 bases align to TRBD2. The germline V gene encodes CDR1 LNHNV and CDR2 YYDKDF (reference sequence). This CDR3 is built from 15 residues. Germline trimming cut 0 bases from V and 2 bases from J; bases unmatched to any gene: 2.

Many counts were recorded for this clonotype. This sequence joins TRBV11-3 and TRBJ1-2; no firm D call. From germline, CDR1 is SGHNT and CDR2 YENEEA. The CDR3 is 12 amino acids. Trimming took off 1 base at V and 7 bases at J, with 7 bases between the two ends. The CDR3 nucleotides read TGTGCCAGCAGCTTAGCCCCTGGTGGCTACACCTTC. Translated, it gives CASSLAPGGYTF.

The sample holds many counts of this clonotype. This rearrangement joins TRBV12-3 or TRBV12-4 to TRBJ1-5; possible D gene TRBD1, 5 bases. CDR3 length: 12 residues. V shed 6 bases and J shed 5 bases, with 8 bases lying between them. In nucleotides, the CDR3 is TGTGCCAGCAGCTTGACAGATCAGCCCCAGCATTTT. Translating gives CASSLTDQPQHF.